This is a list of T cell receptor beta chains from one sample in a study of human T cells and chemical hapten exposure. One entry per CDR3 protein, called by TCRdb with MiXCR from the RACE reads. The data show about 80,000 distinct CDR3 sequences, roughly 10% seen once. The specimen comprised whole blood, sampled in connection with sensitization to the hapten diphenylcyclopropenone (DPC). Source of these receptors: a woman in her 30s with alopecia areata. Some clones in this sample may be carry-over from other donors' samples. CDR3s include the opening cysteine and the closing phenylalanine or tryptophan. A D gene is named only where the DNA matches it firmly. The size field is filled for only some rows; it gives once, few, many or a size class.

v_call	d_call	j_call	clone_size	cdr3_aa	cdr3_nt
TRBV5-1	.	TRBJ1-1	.	CASSPQGNPNTEAFF	TGCGCCAGCAGCCCCCAGGGAAACCCGAACACTGAAGCTTTCTTT
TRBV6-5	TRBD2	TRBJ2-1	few	CASSSNRLAGYNEQFF	TGTGCCAGCAGTTCCAACCGACTAGCGGGCTACAATGAGCAGTTCTTC
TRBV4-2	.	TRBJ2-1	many	CASSQRDGGADNEQFF	TGTGCCAGCAGCCAACGGGACGGGGGAGCCGACAATGAGCAGTTCTTC
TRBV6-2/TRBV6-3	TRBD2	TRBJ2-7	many	CASTLRSGTSGIYEQYF	TGTGCCAGCACCCTGAGATCGGGGACTAGCGGTATTTACGAGCAGTACTTC
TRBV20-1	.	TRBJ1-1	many	CSAREWRSVMNTEAFF	TGCAGTGCCAGAGAATGGCGATCTGTGATGAACACTGAAGCTTTCTTT
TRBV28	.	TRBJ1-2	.	CASSLGPTANYGYTF	TGTGCCAGCAGTTTGGGACCGACAGCTAACTATGGCTACACCTTC
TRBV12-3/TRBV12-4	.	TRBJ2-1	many	CASSLEGMVENEQFF	TGTGCCAGCAGTTTAGAGGGGATGGTAGAGAATGAGCAGTTCTTC
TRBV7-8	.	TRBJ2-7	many	CASSAQAGAHEQYF	TGTGCCAGCAGCGCGCAGGCAGGGGCCCACGAGCAGTACTTC
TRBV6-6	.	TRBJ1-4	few	CASIKTDSSGEKLFF	TGTGCCAGCATTAAAACCGACAGCTCTGGCGAAAAACTGTTTTTT
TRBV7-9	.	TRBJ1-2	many	CASSPGDNYGYTF	TGTGCCAGCAGCCCAGGGGACAACTATGGCTACACCTTC
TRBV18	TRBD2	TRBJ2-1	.	CASSPPILAGVVEQFF	TGTGCCAGCTCACCACCGATCTTAGCGGGAGTGGTTGAGCAGTTCTTC
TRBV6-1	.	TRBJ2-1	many	CASSVRVIFEQFF	TGTGCCAGCAGTGTCCGGGTCATTTTTGAGCAGTTCTTC
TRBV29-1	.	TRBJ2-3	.	CSVALLLANTQYF	TGCAGCGTCGCGTTACTACTAGCCAATACGCAGTATTTT
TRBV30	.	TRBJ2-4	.	CAWSVVGAKNIQYF	TGTGCCTGGAGTGTTGTGGGAGCCAAAAACATTCAGTACTTC
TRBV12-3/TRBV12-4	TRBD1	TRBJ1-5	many	CASSYRTGSNQPQHF	TGTGCCAGCAGCTACCGGACAGGGTCCAATCAGCCCCAGCATTTT
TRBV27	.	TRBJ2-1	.	CASSWGRADNEQFF	TGTGCCAGCAGTTGGGGCAGGGCGGACAATGAGCAGTTCTTC